The clone carrying this T cell receptor (beta chain) was seen just once. What it binds is not known. Germline lookup yields CDR1 SGHAT and CDR2 FQNNGV. The junction had 7 bases not matched to a gene; V was cut back by 3 bases and J by 0 bases. There are 18 residues in the CDR3. The sample is drawn from a study of vaccination effects on CD4 cells after COVID-19. Researchers isolated CD4+ T cells once ten to eleven days of culture had elapsed. Every participant took two doses of the BNT162b2 or mRNA-1273 vaccine. TCRdb keeps only in-frame clones here, not all; method: immunoSEQ multiplex PCR. The data show around 46,000 clones, 72% seen once.

The source is a human donor who received a COVID-19 vaccine. The chain recombines TRBV11-2 with TRBJ2-1; 11 bases fit TRBD2. Specimen: CD4+ T cells from PBMCs cultured without peptide, collected after COVID-19 vaccination. The CDR3 coding sequence is TGTGCCAGCAGCTTCCCTAGCGGGGGGCCGAGCTCCTACAATGAGCAGTTCTTC. Residues: CASSFPSGGPSSYNEQFF.